This entry concerns a single TCR beta chain. J gave up 3 bases and V 1 base, and 7 bases lay outside the gene matches. The CDR3 is 16 residues long. Germline V gene lookup returns CDR1 SGHNT and CDR2 YENEEA. The record originates from a study of blood T cell repertoires in COVID-19. Background on the study: Acute and convalescent COVID-19 specimens originated in the United States, Italy and Spain.

This table comes from immunoSEQ multiplex PCR, and its TCRdb copy is limited to in-frame clones, with some not included. The repertoire consists of over 150,000 clones, with approximately 78% occurring once and the leading ten covering roughly 1.7%. The sequencing sample was made of peripheral blood. The chain has TRBV11-3 and TRBJ2-5, with 8 bases lining up with TRBD1. This sequence was found in an elderly man with acute or convalescent COVID-19. The CDR3 protein is CASSLGVSDREETQYF. Here the CDR3 DNA reads TGTGCCAGCAGCTTAGGAGTGTCGGACAGGGAAGAGACCCAGTACTTC.